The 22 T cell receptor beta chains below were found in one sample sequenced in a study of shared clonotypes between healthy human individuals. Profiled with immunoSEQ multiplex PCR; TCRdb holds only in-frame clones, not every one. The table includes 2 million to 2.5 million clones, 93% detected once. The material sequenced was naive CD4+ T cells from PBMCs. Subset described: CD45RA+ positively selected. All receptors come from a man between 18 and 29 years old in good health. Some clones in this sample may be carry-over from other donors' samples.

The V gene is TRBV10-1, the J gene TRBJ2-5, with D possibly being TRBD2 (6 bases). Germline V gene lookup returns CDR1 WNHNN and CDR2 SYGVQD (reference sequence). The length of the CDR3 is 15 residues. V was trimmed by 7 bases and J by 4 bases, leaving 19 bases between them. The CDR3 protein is CASNPRGGMGETQYF. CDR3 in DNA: TGCGCCAGCAATCCGCGGGGCGGGATGGGAGAGACCCAGTACTTC.

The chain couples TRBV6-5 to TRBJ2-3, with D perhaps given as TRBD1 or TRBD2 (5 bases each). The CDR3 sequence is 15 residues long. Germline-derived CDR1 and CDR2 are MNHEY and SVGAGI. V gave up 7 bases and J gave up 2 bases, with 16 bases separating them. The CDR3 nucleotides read TGTGCCAGCACCTCTGGGACCACCTTCACAGATACGCAGTATTTT. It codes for CASTSGTTFTDTQYF.

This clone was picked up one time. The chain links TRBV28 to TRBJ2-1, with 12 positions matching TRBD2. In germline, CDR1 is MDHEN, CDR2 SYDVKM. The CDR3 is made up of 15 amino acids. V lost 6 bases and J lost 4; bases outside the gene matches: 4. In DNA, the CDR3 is TGTGCCAGCAGCACTACTAGCGGGAGGTACAATGAGCAGTTCTTC. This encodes CASSTTSGRYNEQFF.

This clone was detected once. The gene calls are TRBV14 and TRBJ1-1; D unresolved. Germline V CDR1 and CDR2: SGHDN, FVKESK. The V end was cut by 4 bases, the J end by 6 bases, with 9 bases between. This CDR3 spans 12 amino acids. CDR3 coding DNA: TGTGCCAGCAGCCTTGCGGTGGCTGAAGCTTTCTTT. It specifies CASSLAVAEAFF.

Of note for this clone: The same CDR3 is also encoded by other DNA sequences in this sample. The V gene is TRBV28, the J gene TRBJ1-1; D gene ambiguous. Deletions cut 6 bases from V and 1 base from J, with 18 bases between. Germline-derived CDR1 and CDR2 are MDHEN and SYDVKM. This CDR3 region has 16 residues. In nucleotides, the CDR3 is TGTGCCAGCAGCAGCCCCCCAGGCCGGGGGAACACTGAAGCTTTCTTT. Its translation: CASSSPPGRGNTEAFF.

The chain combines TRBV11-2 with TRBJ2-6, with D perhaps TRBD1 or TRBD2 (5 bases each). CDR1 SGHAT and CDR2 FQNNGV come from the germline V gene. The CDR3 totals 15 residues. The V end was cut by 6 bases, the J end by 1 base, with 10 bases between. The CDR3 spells CASRLGASGANVLTF. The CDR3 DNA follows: TGTGCCAGCAGACTAGGGGCTTCTGGGGCCAACGTCCTGACTTTC.

Written as DNA, the CDR3 is TGTGCCATCAGATCCTACAGGGAAGAGACCCAGTACTTC. Its translation: CAIRSYREETQYF. The chain couples TRBV10-3 to TRBJ2-5, with D perhaps matching TRBD1 (6 bases). The CDR3 has 13 amino acids. Between the trimmed V and J ends, which lost 6 bases and 3 bases, there was a span of 11 bases. Looked up from germline, CDR1 is ENHRY and CDR2 is SYGVKD.

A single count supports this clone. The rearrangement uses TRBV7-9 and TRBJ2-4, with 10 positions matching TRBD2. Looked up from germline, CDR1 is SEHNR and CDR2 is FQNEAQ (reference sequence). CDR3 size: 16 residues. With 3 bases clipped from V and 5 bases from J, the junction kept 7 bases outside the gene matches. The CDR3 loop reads CASSLGLAGAQNIQYF. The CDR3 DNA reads TGTGCCAGCAGCTTGGGCCTAGCGGGAGCACAAAACATTCAGTACTTC.

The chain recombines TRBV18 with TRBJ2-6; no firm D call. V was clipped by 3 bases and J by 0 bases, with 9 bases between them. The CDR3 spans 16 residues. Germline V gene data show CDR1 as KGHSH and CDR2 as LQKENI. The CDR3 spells CASSPNIFSGANVLTF. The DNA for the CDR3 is TGTGCCAGCTCACCGAACATCTTCTCTGGGGCCAACGTCCTGACTTTC. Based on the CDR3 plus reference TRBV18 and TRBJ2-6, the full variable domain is NAGVMQNPRHLVRRRGQEARLRCSPMKGHSHVYWYRQLPEEGLKFMVYLQKENIIDESGMPKERFSAEFPKEGPSILRIQQVVRGDSAAYFCASSPNIFSGANVLTFGAGSRLTVL.

CDR3 amino acids: CASGLGSRAGELFF. The CDR3 coding sequence is TGTGCCAGCGGCTTAGGGTCGAGGGCCGGGGAGCTGTTTTTT. The gene calls are TRBV28 and TRBJ2-2, with D possibly matching TRBD2 (5 bases). The CDR3 is made up of 14 amino acids. The ends were cut back, 8 bases at V and 6 bases at J, with 16 bases in the middle. Germline V gene sequence: CDR1 MDHEN, CDR2 SYDVKM.

The CDR3, as DNA: TGTGCCATCCAGGCAGACCGCACAGATACGCAGTATTTT. The encoded protein is CAIQADRTDTQYF. The V and J genes are TRBV10-3 and TRBJ2-3; D unresolved. Germline V gene lookup returns CDR1 ENHRY and CDR2 SYGVKD. The V gene lost 8 bases and the J gene lost 1 base, with 10 bases spanning the gap. This CDR3 region has 13 residues.

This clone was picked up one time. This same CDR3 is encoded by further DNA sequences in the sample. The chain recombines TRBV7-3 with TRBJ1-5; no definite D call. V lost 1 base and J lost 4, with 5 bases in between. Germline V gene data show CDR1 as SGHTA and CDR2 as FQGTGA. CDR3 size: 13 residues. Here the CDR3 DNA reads TGTGCCAGCAGCTTAAGCGGTAATCAGCCCCAGCATTTT. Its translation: CASSLSGNQPQHF.

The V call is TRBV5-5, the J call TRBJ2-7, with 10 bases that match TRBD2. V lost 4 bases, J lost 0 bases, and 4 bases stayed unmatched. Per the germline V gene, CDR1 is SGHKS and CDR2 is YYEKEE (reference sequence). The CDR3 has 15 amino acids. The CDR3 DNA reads TGTGCCAGCAGCCCCGGGACTAGCGCCTCCTACGAGCAGTACTTC. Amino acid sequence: CASSPGTSASYEQYF.

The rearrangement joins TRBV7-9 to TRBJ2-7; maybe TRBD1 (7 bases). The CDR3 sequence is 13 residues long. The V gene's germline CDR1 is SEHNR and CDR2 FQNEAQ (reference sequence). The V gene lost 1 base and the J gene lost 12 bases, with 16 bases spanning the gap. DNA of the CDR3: TGTGCCAGCAGCTTAGGGTTGGAGGGGGCGCGGTACTTC. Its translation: CASSLGLEGARYF. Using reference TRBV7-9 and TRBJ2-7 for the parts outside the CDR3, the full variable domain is DTGVSQNPRHKITKRGQNVTFRCDPISEHNRLYWYRQTLGQGPEFLTYFQNEAQLEKSRLLSDRFSAERPKGSFSTLEIQRTEQGDSAMYLCASSLGLEGARYFGPGTRLTVT.

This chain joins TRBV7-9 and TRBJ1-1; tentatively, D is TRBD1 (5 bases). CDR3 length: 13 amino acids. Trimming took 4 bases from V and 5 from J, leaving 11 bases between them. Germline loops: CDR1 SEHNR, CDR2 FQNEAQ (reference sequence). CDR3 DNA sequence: TGTGCCAGCAGCTCCCTTGGGACTACTGAAGCTTTCTTT. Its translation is CASSSLGTTEAFF.

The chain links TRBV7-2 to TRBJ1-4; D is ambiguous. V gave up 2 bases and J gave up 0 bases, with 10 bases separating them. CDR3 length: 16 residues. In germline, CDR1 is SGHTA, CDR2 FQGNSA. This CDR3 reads CASSLIATATNEKLFF. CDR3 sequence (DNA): TGTGCCAGCAGCTTAATCGCAACCGCAACTAATGAAAAACTGTTTTTT.

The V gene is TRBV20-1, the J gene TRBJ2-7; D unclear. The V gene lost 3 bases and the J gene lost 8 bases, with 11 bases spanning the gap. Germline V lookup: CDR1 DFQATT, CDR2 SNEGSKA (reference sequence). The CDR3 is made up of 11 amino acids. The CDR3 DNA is TGCAGTGCTAGTATGGGGTTCCAGCAGTACTTC. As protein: CSASMGFQQYF.

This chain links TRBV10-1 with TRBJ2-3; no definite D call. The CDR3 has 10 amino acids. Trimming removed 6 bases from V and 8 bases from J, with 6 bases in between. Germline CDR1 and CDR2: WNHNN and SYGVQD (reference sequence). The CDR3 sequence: CASSACTQYF. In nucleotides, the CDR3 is TGCGCCAGCAGCGCATGTACGCAGTATTTT.

The CDR3 sequence: CASRLGVAKNIQYF. CDR3 nucleotides: TGTGCCAGCAGGCTAGGAGTAGCCAAAAACATTCAGTACTTC. This chain links TRBV9 with TRBJ2-4; D unclear. There are 14 residues in the CDR3. The V gene lost 5 bases and the J gene lost 0 bases, with 9 bases spanning the gap. Germline values: CDR1 SGDLS, CDR2 YYNGEE.

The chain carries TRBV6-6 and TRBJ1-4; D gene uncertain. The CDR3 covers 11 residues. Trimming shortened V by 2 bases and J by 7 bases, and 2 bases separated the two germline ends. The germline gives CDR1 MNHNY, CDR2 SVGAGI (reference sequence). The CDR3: CASSYIEKLFF. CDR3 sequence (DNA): TGTGCCAGCAGTTACATTGAAAAACTGTTTTTT.

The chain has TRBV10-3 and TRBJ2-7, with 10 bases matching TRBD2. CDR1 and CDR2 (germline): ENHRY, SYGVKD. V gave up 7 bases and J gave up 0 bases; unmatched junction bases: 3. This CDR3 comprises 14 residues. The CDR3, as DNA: TGTGCCATCACTCCTAGCGGGAGCTCCTACGAGCAGTACTTC. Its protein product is CAITPSGSSYEQYF.

CDR3 loop: CASSRALQAGANVLTF. The CDR3 nucleotides read TGTGCCAGCAGCCGGGCCCTCCAGGCTGGGGCCAACGTCCTGACTTTC. The rearrangement links TRBV5-4 to TRBJ2-6; D is undetermined. Germline CDR1 is SGHNT and CDR2 is YYREEE (reference sequence). The CDR3 totals 16 residues. Between the trimmed V and J ends, which lost 4 bases and 2 bases, there was a span of 13 bases. The variable domain in full, with the rest retrieved from reference TRBV5-4 and TRBJ2-6, is ETGVTQSPTHLIKTRGQQVTLRCSSQSGHNTVSWYQQALGQGPQFIFQYYREEENGRGNFPPRFSGLQFPNYSSELNVNALELDDSALYLCASSRALQAGANVLTFGAGSRLTVL.